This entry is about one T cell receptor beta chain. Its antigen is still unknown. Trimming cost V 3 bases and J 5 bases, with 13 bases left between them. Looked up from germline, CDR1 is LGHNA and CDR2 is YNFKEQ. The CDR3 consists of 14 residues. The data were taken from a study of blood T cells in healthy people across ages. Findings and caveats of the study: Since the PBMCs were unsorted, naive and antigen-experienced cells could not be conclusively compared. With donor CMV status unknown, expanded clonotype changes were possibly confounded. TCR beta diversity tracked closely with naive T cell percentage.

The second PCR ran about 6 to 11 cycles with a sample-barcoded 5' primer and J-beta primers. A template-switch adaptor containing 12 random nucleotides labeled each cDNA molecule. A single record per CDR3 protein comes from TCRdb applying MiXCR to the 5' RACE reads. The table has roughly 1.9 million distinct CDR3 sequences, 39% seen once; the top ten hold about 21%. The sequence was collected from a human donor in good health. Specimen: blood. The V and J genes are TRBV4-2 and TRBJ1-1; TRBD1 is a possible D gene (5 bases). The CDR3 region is CASSQDEGRTEAFF. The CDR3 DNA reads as TGTGCCAGCAGCCAGGATGAGGGACGAACTGAAGCTTTCTTT.